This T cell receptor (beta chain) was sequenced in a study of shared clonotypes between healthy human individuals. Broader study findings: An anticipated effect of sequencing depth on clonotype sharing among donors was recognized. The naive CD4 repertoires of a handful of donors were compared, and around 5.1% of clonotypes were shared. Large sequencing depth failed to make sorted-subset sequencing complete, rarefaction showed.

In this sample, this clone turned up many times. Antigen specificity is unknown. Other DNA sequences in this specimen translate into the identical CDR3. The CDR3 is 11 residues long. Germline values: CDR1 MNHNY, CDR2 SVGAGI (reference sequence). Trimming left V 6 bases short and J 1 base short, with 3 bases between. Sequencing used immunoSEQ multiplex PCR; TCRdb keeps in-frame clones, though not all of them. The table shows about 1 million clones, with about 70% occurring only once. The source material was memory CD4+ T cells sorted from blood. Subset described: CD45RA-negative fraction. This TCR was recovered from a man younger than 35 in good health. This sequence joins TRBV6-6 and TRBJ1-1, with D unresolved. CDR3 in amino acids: CASSSNTEAFF. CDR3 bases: TGTGCCAGCAGCTCGAACACTGAAGCTTTCTTT.